The sequence of this TCR beta chain was determined in a study of blood T cell repertoires in COVID-19. Methods used by the authors: Estimated nucleated cell counts came from reference gene primer amplification. The repertoire was sequenced with immunoSEQ multiplex PCR; TCRdb's copy has only in-frame clones and lacks some. For V, J and clone size, that table is used; D and trimming come from the DNA. Of tens of thousands of clones in the sample, about 80% were seen once. CDR3 length: 13 residues. Losses at the gene ends were 6 bases for V and 4 bases for J; bases not matched to a gene: 0. CDR1 and CDR2 (germline): MNHEY, SVGAGI. Note on this clone: Other DNA sequences in this sample translate to the same CDR3.

Material: peripheral blood. The rearrangement joins TRBV6-5 to TRBJ2-2; 9 bases are shared with TRBD1. This receptor was obtained from a woman aged 55-69 years with acute or convalescent COVID-19. DNA of the CDR3: TGTGCCAGCAGGACAGGGGGCACCGGGGAGCTGTTTTTT. Translated: CASRTGGTGELFF.